This T cell receptor beta chain was obtained from a study of identical twins. TCRdb re-analysed the 5' RACE reads in MiXCR, keeping a single row per CDR3 protein. The sample yields 1.5 million to 2 million distinct CDR3 sequences, roughly 35% seen once. Losses at the gene ends were 2 bases for V and 2 bases for J; bases not matched to a gene: 5. Germline assignment: CDR1 ENHRY and CDR2 SYGVKD. CDR3 length: 15 residues. The clonotype was recovered from a newborn girl in good health. Material for sequencing was cord blood. V is TRBV10-3 and J is TRBJ1-2; the match to TRBD1 covers 7 bases. The CDR3 bases are TGTGCCATCAGTGAGATCGCAGGGGGGAACTATGGCTACACCTTC. Translation gives CAISEIAGGNYGYTF.